The clone carrying this T cell receptor (beta chain) has a handful of counts. BIOMED2 TRB-A/B primer pools were used in multiplex TRB PCR. TCRdb reanalysed the multiplex PCR reads using MiXCR and keeps one entry per CDR3 protein. The sample consists of 9,500 to 13,000 distinct CDR3 sequences, 30% to 35% of them appearing once. The data were taken from a study of T and B cells in COVID-19 patients. TRB was amplified from approximately 250-500 ng of blood genomic DNA. Germline CDR1 SGHDT, CDR2 YYEEEE. The V end lost 4 bases, the J end lost 5 bases, and 16 bases lay between the germline ends. This CDR3 is built from 16 residues.

The source material was blood. This chain connects TRBV5-6 to TRBJ1-6, with D tentatively TRBD1 (5 bases). This clonotype was obtained from a human donor with active COVID-19. CDR3 nucleotide sequence: TGTGCCAGCAGCATCCGGGGGGGGATTAATAATTCACCCCTCCACTTT. Amino acids: CASSIRGGINNSPLHF.